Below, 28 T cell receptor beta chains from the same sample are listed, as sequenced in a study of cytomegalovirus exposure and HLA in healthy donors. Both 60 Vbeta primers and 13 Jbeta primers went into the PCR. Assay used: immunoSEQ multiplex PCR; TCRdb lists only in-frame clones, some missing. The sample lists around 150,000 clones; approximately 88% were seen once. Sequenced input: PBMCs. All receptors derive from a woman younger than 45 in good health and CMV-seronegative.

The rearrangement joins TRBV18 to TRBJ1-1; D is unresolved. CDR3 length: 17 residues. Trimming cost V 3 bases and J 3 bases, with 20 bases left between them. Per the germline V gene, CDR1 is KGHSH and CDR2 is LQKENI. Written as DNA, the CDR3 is TGTGCCAGCTCACCTCTAAGTATGGCACAGACATACACTGAAGCTTTCTTT. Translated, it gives CASSPLSMAQTYTEAFF.

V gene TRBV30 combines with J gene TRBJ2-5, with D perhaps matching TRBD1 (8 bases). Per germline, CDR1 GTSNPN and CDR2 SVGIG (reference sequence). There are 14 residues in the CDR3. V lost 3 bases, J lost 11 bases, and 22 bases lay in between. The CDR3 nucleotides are TGTGCCTGGAGAAACCCAGGGGGCGCGGGGGAGCAGTACTTC. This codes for CAWRNPGGAGEQYF.

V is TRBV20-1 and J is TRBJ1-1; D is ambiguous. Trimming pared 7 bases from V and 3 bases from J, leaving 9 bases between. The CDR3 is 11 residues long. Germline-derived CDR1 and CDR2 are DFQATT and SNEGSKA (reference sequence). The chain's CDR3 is CSGGVDTEAFF. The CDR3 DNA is TGCAGTGGAGGCGTAGACACTGAAGCTTTCTTT.

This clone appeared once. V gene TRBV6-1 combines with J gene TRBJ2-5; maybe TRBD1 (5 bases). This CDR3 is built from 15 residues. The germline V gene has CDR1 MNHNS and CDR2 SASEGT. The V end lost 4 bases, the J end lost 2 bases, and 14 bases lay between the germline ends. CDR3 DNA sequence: TGTGCCAGCAGTGCAGGACACCAGTGGCAAGAGACCCAGTACTTC. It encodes CASSAGHQWQETQYF.

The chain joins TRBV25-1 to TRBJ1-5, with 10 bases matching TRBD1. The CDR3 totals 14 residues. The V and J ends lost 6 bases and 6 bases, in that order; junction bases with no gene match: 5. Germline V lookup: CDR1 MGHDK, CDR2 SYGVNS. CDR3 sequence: CASRGQGNFQPQHF. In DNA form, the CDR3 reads TGTGCCAGCAGGGGACAGGGGAATTTTCAGCCCCAGCATTTT.

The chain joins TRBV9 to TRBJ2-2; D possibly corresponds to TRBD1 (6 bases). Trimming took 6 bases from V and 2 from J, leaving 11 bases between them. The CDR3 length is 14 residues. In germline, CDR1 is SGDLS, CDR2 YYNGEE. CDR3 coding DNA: TGTGCCAGCAAAGGGGGAGCTAACACCGGGGAGCTGTTTTTT. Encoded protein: CASKGGANTGELFF.

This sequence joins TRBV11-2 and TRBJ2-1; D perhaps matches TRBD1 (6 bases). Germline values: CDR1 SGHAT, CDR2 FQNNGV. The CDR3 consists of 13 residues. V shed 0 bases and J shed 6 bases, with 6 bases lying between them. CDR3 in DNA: TGTGCCAGCAGCTTAGAACAGGGCAATGAGCAGTTCTTC. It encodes CASSLEQGNEQFF.

The CDR3 nucleotides are TGCGCCAGCAGCTTGGTGTCGTCTTGGGCAGGTCGCACAGATACGCAGTATTTT. This translates into CASSLVSSWAGRTDTQYF. This rearrangement joins TRBV5-1 to TRBJ2-3; D call uncertain. Trimming stripped 0 bases from V and 1 base from J, with 18 bases between. This CDR3 is built from 18 residues. Germline CDR1 and CDR2: SGHRS and YFSETQ.

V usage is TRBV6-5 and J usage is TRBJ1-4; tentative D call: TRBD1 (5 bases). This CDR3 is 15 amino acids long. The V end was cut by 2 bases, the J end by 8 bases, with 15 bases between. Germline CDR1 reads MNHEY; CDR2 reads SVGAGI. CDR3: CASSYGSRGREKLFF. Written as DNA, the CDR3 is TGTGCCAGCAGTTACGGGTCCCGGGGGAGAGAAAAACTGTTTTTT.

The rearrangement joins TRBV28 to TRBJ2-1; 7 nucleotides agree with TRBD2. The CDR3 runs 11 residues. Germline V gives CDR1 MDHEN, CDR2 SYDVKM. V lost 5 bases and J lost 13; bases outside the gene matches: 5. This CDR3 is CASSPRDYQFF. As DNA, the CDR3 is TGTGCCAGCAGTCCACGGGACTATCAGTTCTTC.

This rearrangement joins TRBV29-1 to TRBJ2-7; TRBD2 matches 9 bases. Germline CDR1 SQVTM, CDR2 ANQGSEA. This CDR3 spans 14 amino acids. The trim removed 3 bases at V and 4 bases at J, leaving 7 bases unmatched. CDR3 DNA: TGCAGCGTTGATAGGGTCAGCGGGGGGTACGAGCAGTACTTC. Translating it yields CSVDRVSGGYEQYF.

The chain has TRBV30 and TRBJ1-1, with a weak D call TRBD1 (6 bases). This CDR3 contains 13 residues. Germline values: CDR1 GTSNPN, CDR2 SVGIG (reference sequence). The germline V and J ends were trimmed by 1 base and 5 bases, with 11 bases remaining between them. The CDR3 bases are TGTGCCTGGAGTGCAACAGGGTATACTGAAGCTTTCTTT. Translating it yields CAWSATGYTEAFF.

For the CDR3, the DNA is TGTGCCAGCAGCGACAGGGGAGCCGACGAGCAGTACTTC. It encodes CASSDRGADEQYF. This chain links TRBV11-3 with TRBJ2-7, with TRBD1 matching over 8 bases. Looked up from germline, CDR1 is SGHNT and CDR2 is YENEEA. The CDR3 runs 13 residues. V was pared by 5 bases and J by 5 bases, with 5 bases of the junction left unmatched. Based on the CDR3 plus reference TRBV11-3 and TRBJ2-7, the full variable domain is EAGVVQSPRYKIIEKKQPVAFWCNPISGHNTLYWYLQNLGQGPELLIRYENEEAVDDSQLPKDRFSAERLKGVDSTLKIQPAELGDSAVYLCASSDRGADEQYFGPGTRLTVT.

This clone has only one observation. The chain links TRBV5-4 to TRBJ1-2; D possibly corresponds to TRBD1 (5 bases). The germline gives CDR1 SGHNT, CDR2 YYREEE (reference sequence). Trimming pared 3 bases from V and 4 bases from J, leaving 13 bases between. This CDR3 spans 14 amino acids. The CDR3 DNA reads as TGTGCCAGCAGCTCGCAGGGTCCCCTCTATGGCTACACCTTC. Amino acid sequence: CASSSQGPLYGYTF. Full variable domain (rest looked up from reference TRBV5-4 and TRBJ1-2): ETGVTQSPTHLIKTRGQQVTLRCSSQSGHNTVSWYQQALGQGPQFIFQYYREEENGRGNFPPRFSGLQFPNYSSELNVNALELDDSALYLCASSSQGPLYGYTFGSGTRLTVV.

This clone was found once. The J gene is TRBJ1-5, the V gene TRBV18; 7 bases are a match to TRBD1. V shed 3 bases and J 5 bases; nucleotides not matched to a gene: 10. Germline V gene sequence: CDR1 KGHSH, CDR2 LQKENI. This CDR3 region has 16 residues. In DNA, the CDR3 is TGTGCCAGCTCACCCTACCGACAGGGTCGGGATCAGCCCCAGCATTTT. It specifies CASSPYRQGRDQPQHF. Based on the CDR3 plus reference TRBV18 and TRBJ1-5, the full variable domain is NAGVMQNPRHLVRRRGQEARLRCSPMKGHSHVYWYRQLPEEGLKFMVYLQKENIIDESGMPKERFSAEFPKEGPSILRIQQVVRGDSAAYFCASSPYRQGRDQPQHFGDGTRLSIL.

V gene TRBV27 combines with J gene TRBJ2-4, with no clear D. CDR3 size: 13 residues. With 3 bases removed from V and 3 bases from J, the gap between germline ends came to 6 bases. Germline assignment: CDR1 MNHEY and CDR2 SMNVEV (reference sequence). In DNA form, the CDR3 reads TGTGCCAGCAGTTTCTCAGGCAAAAACATTCAGTACTTC. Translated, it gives CASSFSGKNIQYF.

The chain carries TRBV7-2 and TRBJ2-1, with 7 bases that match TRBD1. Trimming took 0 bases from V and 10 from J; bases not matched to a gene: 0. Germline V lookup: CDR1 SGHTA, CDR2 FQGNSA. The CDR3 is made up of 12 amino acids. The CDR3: CASSLAGGEQFF. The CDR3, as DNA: TGTGCCAGCAGCTTAGCAGGGGGCGAGCAGTTCTTC.

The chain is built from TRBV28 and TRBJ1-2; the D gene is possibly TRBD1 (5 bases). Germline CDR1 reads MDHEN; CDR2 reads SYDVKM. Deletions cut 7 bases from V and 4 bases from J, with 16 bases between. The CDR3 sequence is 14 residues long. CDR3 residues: CASTVRGDGYGYTF. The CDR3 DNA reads TGTGCCAGCACGGTTCGGGGGGACGGCTATGGCTACACCTTC.

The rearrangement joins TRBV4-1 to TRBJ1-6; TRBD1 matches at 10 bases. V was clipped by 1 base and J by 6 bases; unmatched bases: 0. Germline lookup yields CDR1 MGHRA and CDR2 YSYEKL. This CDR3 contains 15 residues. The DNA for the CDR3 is TGCGCCAGCAGCCAAGGGACAGGGGGTAATTCACCCCTCCACTTT. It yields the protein CASSQGTGGNSPLHF.

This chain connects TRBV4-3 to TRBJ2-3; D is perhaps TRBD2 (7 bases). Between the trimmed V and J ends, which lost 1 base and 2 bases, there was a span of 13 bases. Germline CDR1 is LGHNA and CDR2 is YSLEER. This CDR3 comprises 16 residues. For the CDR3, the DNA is TGCGCCAGCAGCCAAGTTCGGGGGGCTAACACAGATACGCAGTATTTT. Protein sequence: CASSQVRGANTDTQYF.

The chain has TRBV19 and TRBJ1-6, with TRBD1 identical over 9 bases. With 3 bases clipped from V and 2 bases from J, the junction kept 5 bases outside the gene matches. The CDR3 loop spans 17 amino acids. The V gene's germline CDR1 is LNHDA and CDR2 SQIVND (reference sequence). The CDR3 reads CASSIAGTGTYNSPLHF. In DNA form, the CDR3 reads TGTGCCAGTAGTATCGCTGGGACAGGGACCTATAATTCACCCCTCCACTTT.

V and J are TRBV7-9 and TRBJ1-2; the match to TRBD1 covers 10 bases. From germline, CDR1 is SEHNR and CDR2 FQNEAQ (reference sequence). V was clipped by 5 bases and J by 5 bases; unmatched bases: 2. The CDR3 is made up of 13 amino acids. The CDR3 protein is CASSRTGGYGYTF. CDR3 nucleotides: TGTGCCAGCAGCCGGACAGGGGGGTATGGCTACACCTTC.

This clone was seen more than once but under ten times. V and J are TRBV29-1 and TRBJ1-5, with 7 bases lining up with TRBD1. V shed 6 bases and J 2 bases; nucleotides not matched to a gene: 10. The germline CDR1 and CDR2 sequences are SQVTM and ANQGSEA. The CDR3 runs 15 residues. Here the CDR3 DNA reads TGCAGCGTACGGGACAGTCTATCTGGCAATCAGCCCCAGCATTTT. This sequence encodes CSVRDSLSGNQPQHF. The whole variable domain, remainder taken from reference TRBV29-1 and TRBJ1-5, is SAVISQKPSRDICQRGTSLTIQCQVDSQVTMMFWYRQQPGQSLTLIATANQGSEATYESGFVIDKFPISRPNLTFSTLTVSNMSPEDSSIYLCSVRDSLSGNQPQHFGDGTRLSIL.

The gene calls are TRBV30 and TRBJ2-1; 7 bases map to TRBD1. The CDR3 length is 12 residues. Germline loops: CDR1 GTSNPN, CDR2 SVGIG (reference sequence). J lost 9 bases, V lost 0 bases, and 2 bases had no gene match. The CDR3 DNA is TGTGCCTGGAGTGTACAGGGGACTGAGCAGTTCTTC. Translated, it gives CAWSVQGTEQFF.

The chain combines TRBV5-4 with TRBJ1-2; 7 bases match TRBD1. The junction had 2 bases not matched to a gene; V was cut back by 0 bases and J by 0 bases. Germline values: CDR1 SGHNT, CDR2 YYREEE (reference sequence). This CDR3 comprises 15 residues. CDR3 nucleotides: TGTGCCAGCAGCTTGGCCAGGGGGGCTAACTATGGCTACACCTTC. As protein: CASSLARGANYGYTF.

The DNA of the CDR3 is TGTGCCAGCAGCTTAGGGAGGACAGACCAAGAGACCCAGTACTTC. It is translated as CASSLGRTDQETQYF. This chain uses TRBV7-2 with TRBJ2-5, with a tentative D call TRBD1 (6 bases). This CDR3 contains 15 residues. The V end lost 1 base, the J end lost 0 bases, and 9 bases lay between the germline ends. Germline-derived CDR1 and CDR2 are SGHTA and FQGNSA.

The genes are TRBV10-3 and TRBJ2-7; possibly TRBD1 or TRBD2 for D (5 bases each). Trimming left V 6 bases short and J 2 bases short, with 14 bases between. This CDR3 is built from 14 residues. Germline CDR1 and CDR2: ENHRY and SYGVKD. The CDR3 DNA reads TGTGCCATCAGCGAGGGGTGGAGTACCTACGAGCAGTACTTC. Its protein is CAISEGWSTYEQYF.

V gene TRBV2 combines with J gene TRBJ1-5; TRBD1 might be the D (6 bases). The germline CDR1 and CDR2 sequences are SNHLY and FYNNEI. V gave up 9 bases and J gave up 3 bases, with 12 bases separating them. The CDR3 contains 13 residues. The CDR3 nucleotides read TGTGCCAGTCACCGGGACACCAATCAGCCCCAGCATTTT. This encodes CASHRDTNQPQHF. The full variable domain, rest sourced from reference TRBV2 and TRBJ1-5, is EPEVTQTPSHQVTQMGQEVILRCVPISNHLYFYWYRQILGQKVEFLVSFYNNEISEKSEIFDDQFSVERPDGSNFTLKIRSTKLEDSAMYFCASHRDTNQPQHFGDGTRLSIL.